The 18 T cell receptor beta chains presented below share a single source sample, sequenced in a study of blood T cell repertoires in COVID-19. Generated by immunoSEQ multiplex PCR, the TCRdb table keeps only in-frame clones and is missing some. The sample yields roughly 250,000 clones, about 90% seen once. The sequencing input was peripheral blood. Source of these receptors: a man aged 55 to 70 who had recovered from COVID-19.

The chain couples TRBV24-1 to TRBJ2-1; TRBD2 might be the D (7 bases). This CDR3 region has 16 residues. V was cut by 3 bases and J by 8 bases, with 19 bases left in between. CDR1 KGHDR and CDR2 SFDVKD come from the germline V gene. The CDR3, as DNA: TGTGCCACCAGTGATGAAACAGGGAGGGGTATCCATGAGCAGTTCTTC. This codes for CATSDETGRGIHEQFF.

V is TRBV19 and J is TRBJ1-6; D unresolved. Germline lookup yields CDR1 LNHDA and CDR2 SQIVND (reference sequence). The V gene lost 8 bases and the J gene lost 7 bases, with 12 bases spanning the gap. CDR3 length equals 13 residues. CDR3 sequence reads: CASSERVNSPLHF. CDR3 in DNA: TGTGCCAGTTCTGAACGGGTAAATTCACCCCTCCACTTT.

By share, this clone ranks as large. The rearrangement links TRBV19 to TRBJ1-5, with D unresolved. The CDR3 length is 12 residues. Trimming took off 8 bases at V and 0 bases at J, with 5 bases between the two ends. Germline V gene lookup returns CDR1 LNHDA and CDR2 SQIVND (reference sequence). CDR3 bases: TGTGCCAGTCGTTATAGCAATCAGCCCCAGCATTTT. Translating gives CASRYSNQPQHF.

The chain has TRBV18 and TRBJ1-4; unclear D gene. CDR1 and CDR2 from the germline V gene are KGHSH and LQKENI. The CDR3 runs to 14 residues. Deletions cut 4 bases from V and 0 bases from J, with 6 bases between. The DNA for the CDR3 is TGTGCCAGCTCACGGGAGGCAACTAATGAAAAACTGTTTTTT. Encoded protein: CASSREATNEKLFF.

This chain connects TRBV30 to TRBJ2-3; TRBD2 aligns across 9 bases. V was clipped by 1 base and J by 4 bases; unmatched bases: 9. This CDR3 region has 16 residues. Germline CDR1 GTSNPN, CDR2 SVGIG (reference sequence). The CDR3 nucleotides read TGTGCCTGGAGTGAGGGCCATGCGGGGGGGCCAGATACGCAGTATTTT. Translated: CAWSEGHAGGPDTQYF.

The chain employs TRBV23-1 and TRBJ1-5; D may be TRBD1 (6 bases). TRBV23-1 counts as an open reading frame of uncertain function. There are 13 residues in the CDR3. V was pared by 5 bases and J by 6 bases, with 11 bases between. CDR3 amino acids: CASSTRGGQPQHF. For the CDR3, the DNA is TGCGCCAGCAGTACCAGGGGCGGTCAGCCCCAGCATTTT.

The chain combines TRBV3-1 (or the pseudogene TRBV3-2) with TRBJ1-3, with TRBD1 matching 9 bases. Germline V gene data show CDR1 as LGHDT and CDR2 as YNNKEL (reference sequence). With V trimmed by 0 bases and J by 2 bases, 8 bases remained unmatched. The CDR3 runs to 18 residues. CDR3 region: CASSQEGTRDRAGNTIYF. CDR3 DNA sequence: TGTGCCAGCAGCCAAGAAGGTACTCGGGACAGGGCTGGAAACACCATATATTTT.

V gene TRBV19 combines with J gene TRBJ2-1; D gene unclear. Germline V gene data show CDR1 as LNHDA and CDR2 as SQIVND (reference sequence). This CDR3 spans 15 amino acids. V lost 1 base, J lost 5 bases, and 12 bases lay in between. For the CDR3, the DNA is TGTGCCAGTAGTATAGGTGGTAGCCCCCACAATGAGCAGTTCTTC. It encodes CASSIGGSPHNEQFF.

The DNA for the CDR3 is TGTGCCAGCAGTGCACGAGGGGACAGGGAAAACACCGGGGAGCTGTTTTTT. Protein sequence: CASSARGDRENTGELFF. J is TRBJ2-2 and V is TRBV6-1, with 9 nucleotides matching TRBD1. CDR1 MNHNS and CDR2 SASEGT come from the germline V gene. With 4 bases clipped from V and 2 bases from J, the junction kept 8 bases outside the gene matches. The CDR3 consists of 17 residues.

The chain joins TRBV2 to TRBJ2-2; 10 positions match TRBD2. The CDR3 consists of 14 residues. CDR1 and CDR2 from the germline V gene are SNHLY and FYNNEI. The ends lost 8 bases at V and 5 bases at J; junction bases unmatched: 5. In DNA form, the CDR3 reads TGTGCCAGCGGAGCGGGGGGGCCAACCGGGGAGCTGTTTTTT. Translated, it gives CASGAGGPTGELFF.

This clone was detected only once. The chain joins TRBV7-9 to TRBJ2-1, with 8 nucleotides matching TRBD2. Germline-derived CDR1 and CDR2 are SEHNR and FQNEAQ (reference sequence). J lost 1 base, V lost 3 bases, and 5 bases had no gene match. The CDR3 length is 16 residues. CDR3 in DNA: TGTGCCAGCAGCTTGGGCGGGGGGCGGTCCTACAATGAGCAGTTCTTC. Amino acid sequence: CASSLGGGRSYNEQFF.

The chain combines TRBV5-1 with TRBJ1-4, with 9 bases identical to TRBD1. Germline V lookup: CDR1 SGHRS, CDR2 YFSETQ. This CDR3 spans 14 amino acids. The junction had 5 bases not matched to a gene; V was cut back by 4 bases and J by 7 bases. The DNA for the CDR3 is TGCGCCAGCAGCCCCGGACAGGGGAGTGAAAAACTGTTTTTT. This encodes CASSPGQGSEKLFF.

V and J are TRBV6-5 and TRBJ1-4; possible D gene TRBD1, 5 bases. This CDR3 has 15 residues. CDR1 and CDR2 (germline): MNHEY, SVGAGI. Trimming removed 0 bases at V and 8 bases at J, with 13 bases between. The CDR3, as DNA: TGTGCCAGCAGTTACTCGAGTAGGGGTGGAGAAAAACTGTTTTTT. It specifies CASSYSSRGGEKLFF.

This chain uses TRBV6-2 or TRBV6-3 with TRBJ2-7; D call uncertain. This CDR3 spans 15 amino acids. Germline V CDR1 and CDR2: MNHEY, SVGEGT. Trimming took 5 bases from V and 2 from J, leaving 16 bases between them. The CDR3 reads CASSPINRQTYEQYF. Here the CDR3 DNA reads TGTGCCAGCAGTCCCATCAATCGACAAACCTACGAGCAGTACTTC.

The chain employs TRBV11-2 and TRBJ1-6; TRBD1 matches at 8 bases. J was trimmed by 10 bases and V by 6 bases; bases with no gene match: 8. The CDR3 loop spans 14 amino acids. From germline, CDR1 is SGHAT and CDR2 FQNNGV. The CDR3 sequence is CASRSGQGWSPLHF. The CDR3, as DNA: TGTGCCAGCAGATCCGGACAGGGCTGGTCACCCCTCCACTTT.

This clone was seen only once. This chain links TRBV4-2 with TRBJ2-7; no reliable D call. Trimming stripped 3 bases from V and 6 bases from J, with 12 bases between. Germline CDR1 LGHNA, CDR2 YNFKEQ. The length of the CDR3 is 13 residues. The CDR3 DNA reads as TGTGCCAGCAGCCAGGTCCTAGGCCCCGAGCAGTACGTC. Translated: CASSQVLGPEQYV.

The chain joins TRBV6-6 to TRBJ2-1, with D unresolved. The ends were cut back, 3 bases at V and 6 bases at J, with 6 bases in the middle. The CDR3 extends over 12 amino acids. The germline V gene encodes CDR1 MNHNY and CDR2 SVGAGI (reference sequence). The CDR3 DNA sequence: TGTGCCAGCAGTTATAAGAGCAATGAGCAGTTCTTC. Encoded protein: CASSYKSNEQFF.

The rearrangement links TRBV18 to TRBJ2-5; TRBD2 is a possible D gene (6 bases). V was shortened by 2 bases and J by 4 bases, with 11 bases between the two germline ends. Germline CDR1 is KGHSH and CDR2 is LQKENI. The CDR3 has 14 amino acids. The chain's CDR3 is CASSPGTGGETQYF. The CDR3 nucleotides read TGTGCCAGCTCACCAGGGACCGGGGGAGAGACCCAGTACTTC.